Below are 15 T cell receptor beta chains sequenced from a single sample in a study of shared clonotypes between healthy human individuals. The table came from immunoSEQ multiplex PCR; TCRdb's copy has only in-frame clones and leaves some out. The sample gives roughly 410,000 clones, 90% to 98% of which show up once; around 0.3% is in the top ten. Sample: memory CD8+ T cells sorted from blood. Documented subset: CD45RO+ cells pooled with CCR7-negative TemRA cells. The receptors were gathered from a man younger than 40 in good health.

The chain carries TRBV5-1 and TRBJ1-2; D gene ambiguous. Germline assignment: CDR1 SGHRS and CDR2 YFSETQ. This CDR3 comprises 13 residues. Trimming shortened V by 5 bases and J by 2 bases, and 10 bases separated the two germline ends. The CDR3, as DNA: TGCGCCAGCAGTAAACGAGACAACTATGGCTACACCTTC. Residues: CASSKRDNYGYTF.

The chain is built from TRBV7-6 and TRBJ2-7, with no clear D. This CDR3 has 15 residues. V was cut by 3 bases and J by 4 bases, with 16 bases left in between. Germline CDR1 SGHVS, CDR2 FNYEAQ. The CDR3 region is CASSFNRPLRYEQYF. In DNA form, the CDR3 reads TGTGCCAGCAGCTTTAATCGACCACTACGATACGAGCAGTACTTC.

The chain combines TRBV11-2 with TRBJ2-7; the match to TRBD2 covers 12 bases. The germline gives CDR1 SGHAT, CDR2 FQNNGV. The junction had 9 bases not matched to a gene; V was cut back by 5 bases and J by 4 bases. The CDR3 has 16 amino acids. The CDR3 loop reads CASSPIPSGRDYEQYF. The CDR3 DNA sequence: TGTGCCAGCAGCCCGATCCCTAGCGGGAGGGATTACGAGCAGTACTTC.

The chain recombines TRBV2 with TRBJ2-3; D not certain. Trimming cost V 11 bases and J 0 bases, with 12 bases left between them. Germline V lookup: CDR1 SNHLY, CDR2 FYNNEI. CDR3 size: 13 residues. The CDR3 DNA is TGTGCCGGGAAACGGCGGAGCACAGATACGCAGTATTTT. It codes for CAGKRRSTDTQYF.

The chain combines TRBV4-1 with TRBJ1-5, with D possibly TRBD1 on 5 matching bases. Germline V gene sequence: CDR1 MGHRA, CDR2 YSYEKL. The CDR3 is made up of 16 amino acids. Trimming pared 1 base from V and 4 bases from J, leaving 14 bases between. CDR3 amino acids: CASSQVVETANQPQHF. In DNA, the CDR3 is TGCGCCAGCAGCCAAGTAGTAGAGACAGCTAATCAGCCCCAGCATTTT.

The chain combines TRBV6-9 with TRBJ2-3, with 8 bases fitting TRBD2. CDR1 and CDR2 (germline): MNHGY, SVAAGI. The CDR3 spans 15 residues. J gave up 5 bases and V 3 bases, and 7 bases lay outside the gene matches. This CDR3 is CASSYSGTSLDTQYF. CDR3 in DNA: TGTGCCAGCAGTTACTCCGGGACTAGTTTAGATACGCAGTATTTT.

J is TRBJ2-1 and V is TRBV30; D call uncertain. There are 12 residues in the CDR3. V gave up 0 bases and J gave up 8 bases, with 8 bases separating them. CDR1 is GTSNPN and CDR2 is SVGIG in the germline V gene (reference sequence). The CDR3 region has the DNA TGTGCCTGGAGTGTACGTAGGCATGAGCAGTTCTTC. Translating it yields CAWSVRRHEQFF.

The genes are TRBV5-1 and TRBJ1-3; maybe TRBD1 (6 bases). CDR3 length: 14 amino acids. V lost 3 bases, J lost 2 bases, and 9 bases lay in between. Germline-derived CDR1 and CDR2 are SGHRS and YFSETQ. The chain's CDR3 is CASSSEGAGNTIYF. CDR3 DNA: TGCGCCAGCAGCTCAGAGGGGGCTGGAAACACCATATATTTT.

Note on this clone: Other DNA sequences in the same sample also yield this CDR3. V and J are TRBV5-1 and TRBJ1-2; the D is unclear. V lost 0 bases and J lost 6, with 6 bases in between. Germline CDR1 is SGHRS and CDR2 is YFSETQ. The CDR3 covers 12 residues. The CDR3 spells CASSLAGNGYTF. Written as DNA, the CDR3 is TGCGCCAGCAGCTTGGCGGGGAATGGCTACACCTTC. Full variable domain (rest looked up from reference TRBV5-1 and TRBJ1-2): KAGVTQTPRYLIKTRGQQVTLSCSPISGHRSVSWYQQTPGQGLQFLFEYFSETQRNKGNFPGRFSGRQFSNSRSEMNVSTLELGDSALYLCASSLAGNGYTFGSGTRLTVV.

This rearrangement joins TRBV7-9 to TRBJ1-5, with 8 bases fitting TRBD1. This CDR3 spans 12 amino acids. V gave up 5 bases and J gave up 6 bases; unmatched junction bases: 0. Germline V CDR1 and CDR2: SEHNR, FQNEAQ (reference sequence). CDR3: CASSDRGQPQHF. The CDR3 DNA reads TGTGCCAGCAGCGACAGGGGTCAGCCCCAGCATTTT.

V gene TRBV2 combines with J gene TRBJ2-5; 14 nucleotides align to TRBD2. Trimming cost V 7 bases and J 8 bases; bases outside gene matches: 6. The CDR3 contains 14 residues. The germline gives CDR1 SNHLY, CDR2 FYNNEI. This CDR3 is CASIGTSGRITQYF. CDR3 coding DNA: TGTGCCAGCATCGGGACTAGCGGGAGAATCACCCAGTACTTC.

The chain combines TRBV28 with TRBJ2-1; 7 bases line up with TRBD2. Germline values: CDR1 MDHEN, CDR2 SYDVKM. V lost 4 bases, J lost 4 bases, and 10 bases stayed unmatched. CDR3 size: 16 residues. The DNA of the CDR3 is TGTGCCAGCAGTTGGGGGGGGTCGGGCCTGTACAATGAGCAGTTCTTC. Its translation is CASSWGGSGLYNEQFF. Full variable domain (rest looked up from reference TRBV28 and TRBJ2-1): DVKVTQSSRYLVKRTGEKVFLECVQDMDHENMFWYRQDPGLGLRLIYFSYDVKMKEKGDIPEGYSVSREKKERFSLILESASTNQTSMYLCASSWGGSGLYNEQFFGPGTRLTVL.

The rearrangement uses TRBV10-1 and TRBJ2-1, with TRBD2 identical over 12 bases. Per germline, CDR1 WNHNN and CDR2 SYGVQD (reference sequence). This CDR3 contains 18 residues. The ends lost 7 bases at V and 1 base at J; junction bases unmatched: 11. The CDR3 DNA reads TGCGCCAGCATCCTGACTAGCGGGAGATTTTGGTCCTACAATGAGCAGTTCTTC. Amino acid sequence: CASILTSGRFWSYNEQFF.

This chain joins TRBV5-8 and TRBJ2-7, with D unresolved. The CDR3 covers 13 residues. The V gene's germline CDR1 is SGHTS and CDR2 YDEGEE. V shed 0 bases and J shed 3 bases, with 7 bases lying between them. The CDR3 loop reads CASSLDAFYEQYF. For the CDR3, the DNA is TGTGCCAGCAGCTTGGACGCCTTCTACGAGCAGTACTTC.

This chain's CDR3 is CASSRRRTDTQYF. CDR3 in DNA: TGTGCCAGCAGTCGAAGGAGGACAGATACGCAGTATTTT. This sequence joins TRBV6-5 and TRBJ2-3, with D possibly TRBD2 on 5 matching bases. The CDR3 runs to 13 residues. In germline, CDR1 is MNHEY, CDR2 SVGAGI. Between the trimmed V and J ends, which lost 5 bases and 3 bases, there was a span of 9 bases.